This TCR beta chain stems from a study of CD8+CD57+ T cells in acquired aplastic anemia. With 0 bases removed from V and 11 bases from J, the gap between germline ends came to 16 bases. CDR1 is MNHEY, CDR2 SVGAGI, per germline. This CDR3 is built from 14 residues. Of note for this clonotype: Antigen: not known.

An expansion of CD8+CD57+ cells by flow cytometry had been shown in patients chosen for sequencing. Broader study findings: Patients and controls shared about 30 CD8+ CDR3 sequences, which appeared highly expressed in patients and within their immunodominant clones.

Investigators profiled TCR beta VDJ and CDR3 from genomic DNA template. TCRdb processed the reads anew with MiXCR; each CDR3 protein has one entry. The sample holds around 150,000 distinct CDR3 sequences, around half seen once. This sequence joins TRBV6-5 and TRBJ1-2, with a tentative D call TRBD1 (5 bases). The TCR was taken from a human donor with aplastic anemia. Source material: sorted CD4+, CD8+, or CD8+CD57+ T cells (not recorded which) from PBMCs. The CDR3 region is CASSYSIISGRYTF. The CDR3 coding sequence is TGTGCCAGCAGTTACTCGATCATTTCAGGGAGGTACACCTTC.